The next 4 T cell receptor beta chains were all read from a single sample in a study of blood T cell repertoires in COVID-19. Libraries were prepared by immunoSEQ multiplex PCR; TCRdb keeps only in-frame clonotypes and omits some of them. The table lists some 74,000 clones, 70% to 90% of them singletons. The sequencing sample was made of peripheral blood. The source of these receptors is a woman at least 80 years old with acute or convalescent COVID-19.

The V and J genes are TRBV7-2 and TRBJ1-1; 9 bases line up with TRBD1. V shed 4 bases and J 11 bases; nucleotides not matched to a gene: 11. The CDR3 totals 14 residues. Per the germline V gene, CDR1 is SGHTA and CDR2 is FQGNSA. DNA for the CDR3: TGTGCCAGCAGCTCGCAACCGGGACAGGGACTGGCTTTCTTT. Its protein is CASSSQPGQGLAFF.

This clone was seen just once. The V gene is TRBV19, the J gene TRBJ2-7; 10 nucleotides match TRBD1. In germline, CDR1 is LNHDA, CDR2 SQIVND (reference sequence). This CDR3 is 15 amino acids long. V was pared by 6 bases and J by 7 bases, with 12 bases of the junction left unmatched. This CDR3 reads CASSRLDRGHREQYF. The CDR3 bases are TGTGCCAGTAGCCGCCTCGACAGGGGGCATCGGGAGCAGTACTTC.

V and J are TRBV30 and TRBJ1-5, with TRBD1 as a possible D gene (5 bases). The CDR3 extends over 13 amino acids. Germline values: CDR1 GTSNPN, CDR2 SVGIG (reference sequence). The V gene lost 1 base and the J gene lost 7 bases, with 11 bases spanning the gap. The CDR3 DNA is TGTGCCTGGAGTGGGGGGGTTGGCCAGCCCCAGCATTTT. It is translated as CAWSGGVGQPQHF.

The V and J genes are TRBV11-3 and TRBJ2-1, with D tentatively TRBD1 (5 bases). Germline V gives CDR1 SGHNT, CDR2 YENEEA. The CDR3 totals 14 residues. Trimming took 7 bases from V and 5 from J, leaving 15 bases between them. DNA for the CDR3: TGTGCCAGCACCGAGGCCAGGGCCAACAATGAGCAGTTCTTC. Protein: CASTEARANNEQFF.